These 4 T cell receptor beta chains share one sample of origin, sequenced in a study of response to subunit inactivated influenza vaccine. TCRdb fed the RT-PCR reads into MiXCR, producing one record per CDR3 protein. The sample includes hundreds of thousands of distinct CDR3 sequences, approximately 15% of them seen just once. The starting material was PBMCs from blood, obtained about 14 days before vaccination. Receptors were obtained from a man in his fifties who received an inactivated influenza vaccine.

The chain carries TRBV2 and TRBJ2-1; D may be TRBD1 (5 bases). This CDR3 spans 15 amino acids. The V gene lost 6 bases and the J gene lost 6 bases, with 18 bases spanning the gap. The germline CDR1 and CDR2 sequences are SNHLY and FYNNEI. The CDR3 here is CASRKADRTPNEQFF. The CDR3 region has the DNA TGTGCCAGCAGGAAGGCCGACAGAACCCCCAATGAGCAGTTCTTC.

This clonotype came up many times. This chain links TRBV20-1 with TRBJ2-1; 7 bases map to TRBD1. With 3 bases clipped from V and 12 bases from J, the junction kept 14 bases outside the gene matches. This CDR3 comprises 14 residues. Germline lookup yields CDR1 DFQATT and CDR2 SNEGSKA (reference sequence). The CDR3 protein is CSASATDKGAGQFF. For the CDR3, the DNA is TGCAGTGCTAGCGCAACCGACAAGGGGGCAGGGCAGTTCTTC.

The CDR3 DNA reads as TGTGCCAGCAGCCTTAGAGGGGCAGGGGGTTTAGAGACCCAGTACTTC. Residues: CASSLRGAGGLETQYF. The chain employs TRBV3-1 and TRBJ2-5, with 7 bases that match TRBD1. Unmatched junction bases numbered 12, after V lost 4 bases and J lost 4 bases. The germline CDR1 and CDR2 sequences are LGHDT and YNNKEL (reference sequence). The CDR3 is 16 amino acids.

The rearrangement uses TRBV12-3 or TRBV12-4 and TRBJ1-1; D not resolved. Trimming stripped 2 bases from V and 4 bases from J, with 8 bases between. The CDR3 length is 13 residues. The CDR3 protein is CASSLLEATEAFF. The CDR3 DNA is TGTGCCAGCAGTTTATTAGAGGCCACTGAAGCTTTCTTT.